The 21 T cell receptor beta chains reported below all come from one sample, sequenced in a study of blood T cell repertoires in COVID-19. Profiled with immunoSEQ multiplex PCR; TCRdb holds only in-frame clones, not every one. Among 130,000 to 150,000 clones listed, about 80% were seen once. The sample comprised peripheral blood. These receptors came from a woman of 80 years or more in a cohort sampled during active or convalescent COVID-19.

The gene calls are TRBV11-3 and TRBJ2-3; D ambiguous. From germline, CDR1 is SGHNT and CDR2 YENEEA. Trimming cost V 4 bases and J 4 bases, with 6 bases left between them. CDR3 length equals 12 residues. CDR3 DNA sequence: TGTGCCAGCAGCTCCGTGTCAGATACGCAGTATTTT. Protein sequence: CASSSVSDTQYF.

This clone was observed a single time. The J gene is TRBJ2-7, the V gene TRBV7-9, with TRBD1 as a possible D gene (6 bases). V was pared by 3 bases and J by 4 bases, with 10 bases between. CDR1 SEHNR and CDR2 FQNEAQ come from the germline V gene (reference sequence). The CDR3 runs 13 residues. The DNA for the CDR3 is TGTGCCAGCAGCTTGGACAGTAATTACGAGCAGTACTTC. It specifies CASSLDSNYEQYF. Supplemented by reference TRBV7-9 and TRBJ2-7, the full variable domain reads DTGVSQNPRHKITKRGQNVTFRCDPISEHNRLYWYRQTLGQGPEFLTYFQNEAQLEKSRLLSDRFSAERPKGSFSTLEIQRTEQGDSAMYLCASSLDSNYEQYFGPGTRLTVT.

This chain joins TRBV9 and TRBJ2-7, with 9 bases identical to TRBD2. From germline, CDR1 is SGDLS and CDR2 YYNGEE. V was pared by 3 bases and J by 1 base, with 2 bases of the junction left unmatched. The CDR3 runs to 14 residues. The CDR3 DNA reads TGTGCCAGCAGCGGTAGCGGGGGATCCTACGAGCAGTACGTC. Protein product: CASSGSGGSYEQYV.

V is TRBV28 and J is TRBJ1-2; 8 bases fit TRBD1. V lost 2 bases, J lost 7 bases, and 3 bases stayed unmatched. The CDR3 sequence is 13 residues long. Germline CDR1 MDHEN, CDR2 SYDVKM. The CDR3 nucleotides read TGTGCCAGCAGTTTAGCAGGGGGCTTTGGCTACACCTTC. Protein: CASSLAGGFGYTF.

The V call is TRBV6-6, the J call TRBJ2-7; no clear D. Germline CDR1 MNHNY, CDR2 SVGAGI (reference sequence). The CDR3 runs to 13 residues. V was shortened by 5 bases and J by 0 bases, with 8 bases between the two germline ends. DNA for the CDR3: TGTGCCAGCAGTGAGAGGAGCTCCTACGAGCAGTACTTC. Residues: CASSERSSYEQYF.

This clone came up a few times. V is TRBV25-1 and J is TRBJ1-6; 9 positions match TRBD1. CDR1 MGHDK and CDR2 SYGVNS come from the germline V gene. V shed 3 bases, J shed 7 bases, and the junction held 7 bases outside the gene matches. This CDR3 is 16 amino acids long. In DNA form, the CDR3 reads TGTGCCAGCAGTGATGTACCCGGGACAGGGAATTCACCCCTCCACTTT. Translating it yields CASSDVPGTGNSPLHF.

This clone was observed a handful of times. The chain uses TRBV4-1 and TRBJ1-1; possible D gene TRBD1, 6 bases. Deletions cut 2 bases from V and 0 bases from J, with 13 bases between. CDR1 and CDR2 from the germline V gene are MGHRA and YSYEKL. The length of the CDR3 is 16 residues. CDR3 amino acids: CASSQYWDTMNTEAFF. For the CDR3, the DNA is TGCGCCAGCAGCCAATACTGGGACACAATGAACACTGAAGCTTTCTTT.

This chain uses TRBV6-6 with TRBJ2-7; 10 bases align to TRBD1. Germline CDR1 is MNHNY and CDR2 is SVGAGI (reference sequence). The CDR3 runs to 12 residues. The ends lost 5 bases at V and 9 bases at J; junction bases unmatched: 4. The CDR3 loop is CASSTDRGMQYV. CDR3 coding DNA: TGTGCCAGCAGTACGGACAGGGGGATGCAGTACGTC.

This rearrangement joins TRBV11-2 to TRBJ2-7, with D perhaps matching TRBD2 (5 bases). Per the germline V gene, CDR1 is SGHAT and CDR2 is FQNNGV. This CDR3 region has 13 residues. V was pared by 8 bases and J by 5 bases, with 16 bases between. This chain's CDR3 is CASARGVENEQYF. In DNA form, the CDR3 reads TGTGCCAGCGCCCGGGGAGTTGAGAACGAGCAGTACTTC.

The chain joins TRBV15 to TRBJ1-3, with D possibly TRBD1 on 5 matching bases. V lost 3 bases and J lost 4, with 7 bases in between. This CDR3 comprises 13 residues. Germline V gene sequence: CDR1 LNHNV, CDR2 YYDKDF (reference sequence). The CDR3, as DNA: TGTGCCACCAGCAGGAGACAGGGAAACACCATATATTTT. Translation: CATSRRQGNTIYF. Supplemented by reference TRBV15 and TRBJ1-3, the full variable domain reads DAMVIQNPRYQVTQFGKPVTLSCSQTLNHNVMYWYQQKSSQAPKLLFHYYDKDFNNEADTPDNFQSRRPNTSFCFLDIRSPGLGDTAMYLCATSRRQGNTIYFGEGSWLTVV.

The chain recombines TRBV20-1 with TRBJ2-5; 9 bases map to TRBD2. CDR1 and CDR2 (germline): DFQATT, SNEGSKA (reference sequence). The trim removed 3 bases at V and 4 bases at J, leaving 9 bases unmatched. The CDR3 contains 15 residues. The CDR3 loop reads CSASLAGGGLETQYF. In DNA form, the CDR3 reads TGCAGTGCTAGTCTTGCGGGGGGGGGTCTAGAGACCCAGTACTTC.

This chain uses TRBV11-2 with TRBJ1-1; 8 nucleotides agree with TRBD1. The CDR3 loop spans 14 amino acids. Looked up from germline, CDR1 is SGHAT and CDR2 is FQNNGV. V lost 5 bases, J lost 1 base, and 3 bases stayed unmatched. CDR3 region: CASSLTGANTEAFF. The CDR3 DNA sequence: TGTGCCAGCAGCCTGACAGGGGCGAACACTGAAGCTTTCTTT.

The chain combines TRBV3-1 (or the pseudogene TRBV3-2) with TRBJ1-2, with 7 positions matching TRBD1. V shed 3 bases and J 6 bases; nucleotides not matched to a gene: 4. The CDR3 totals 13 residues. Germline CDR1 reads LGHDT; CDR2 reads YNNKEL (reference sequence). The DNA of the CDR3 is TGTGCCAGCAGCCAGCAGGGGGTTAATGGCTACACCTTC. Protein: CASSQQGVNGYTF.

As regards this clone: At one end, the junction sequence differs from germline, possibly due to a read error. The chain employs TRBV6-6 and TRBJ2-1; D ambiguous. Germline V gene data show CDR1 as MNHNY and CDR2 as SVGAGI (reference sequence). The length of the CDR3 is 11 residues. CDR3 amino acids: CASNTYDEQFF. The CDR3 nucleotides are TGTGCCAGCAATACCTACGATGAGCAGTTCTTC.

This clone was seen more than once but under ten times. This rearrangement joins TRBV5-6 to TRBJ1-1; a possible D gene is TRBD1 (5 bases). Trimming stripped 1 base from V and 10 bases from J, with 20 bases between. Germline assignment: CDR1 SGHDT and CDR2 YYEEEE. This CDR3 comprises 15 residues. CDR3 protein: CASSLSVVSGGVAFF. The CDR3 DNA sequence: TGTGCCAGCAGCTTGAGTGTGGTTTCGGGGGGAGTAGCTTTCTTT.

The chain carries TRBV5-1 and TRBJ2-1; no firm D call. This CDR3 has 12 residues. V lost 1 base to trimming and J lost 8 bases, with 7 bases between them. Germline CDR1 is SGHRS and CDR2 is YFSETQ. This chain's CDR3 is CASSLPSDEQFF. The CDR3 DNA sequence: TGCGCCAGCAGCTTGCCTTCTGATGAGCAGTTCTTC.

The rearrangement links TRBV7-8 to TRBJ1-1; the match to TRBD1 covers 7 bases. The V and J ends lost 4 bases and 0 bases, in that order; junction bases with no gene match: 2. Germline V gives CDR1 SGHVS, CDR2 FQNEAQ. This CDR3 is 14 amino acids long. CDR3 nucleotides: TGTGCCAGCAGCTCGGGACAGCTGAACACTGAAGCTTTCTTT. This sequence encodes CASSSGQLNTEAFF.

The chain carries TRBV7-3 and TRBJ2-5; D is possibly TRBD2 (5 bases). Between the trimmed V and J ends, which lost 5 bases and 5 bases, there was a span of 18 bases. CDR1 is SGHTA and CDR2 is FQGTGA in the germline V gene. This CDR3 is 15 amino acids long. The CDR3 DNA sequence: TGTGCCAGCAGCCCCGGGTCTAGCATTGGGGAGACCCAGTACTTC. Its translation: CASSPGSSIGETQYF.

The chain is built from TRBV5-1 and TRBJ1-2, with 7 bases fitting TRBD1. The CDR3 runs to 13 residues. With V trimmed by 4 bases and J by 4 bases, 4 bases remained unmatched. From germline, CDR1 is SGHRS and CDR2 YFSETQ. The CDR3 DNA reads TGCGCCAGCAGCGCTGGGACAGTCTATGGCTACACCTTC. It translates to CASSAGTVYGYTF.

The CDR3 spells CASSQQGFNEPQHF. Written as DNA, the CDR3 is TGTGCCAGCTCACAACAGGGGTTTAATGAGCCCCAGCATTTT. The rearrangement joins TRBV18 to TRBJ1-5; TRBD1 matches 7 bases. CDR3 length: 14 residues. The germline gives CDR1 KGHSH, CDR2 LQKENI. V shed 4 bases, J shed 8 bases, and the junction held 8 bases outside the gene matches.

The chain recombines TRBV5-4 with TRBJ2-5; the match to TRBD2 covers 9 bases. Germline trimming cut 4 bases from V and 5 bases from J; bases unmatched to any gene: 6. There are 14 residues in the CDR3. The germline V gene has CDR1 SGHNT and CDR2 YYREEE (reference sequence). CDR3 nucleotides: TGTGCCAGCAGCACCGGGACTAGCCTGGAGACCCAGTACTTC. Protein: CASSTGTSLETQYF.